These T cell receptor delta chains were read from a single sample in a study of gamma-delta T cells after stem cell transplantation. TCRdb used CATT to re-call clones from the RT-PCR reads. The sample carries about 2,800 delta-chain clones, about 5% recorded once. Source material: gamma-delta T cells. The receptors derive from a human donor. It is not recorded whose cells these are; they may come from a transplant donor. Each CDR3 is given with its conserved first and last residue. D genes are given only for firm matches. Not every row has a clone size; where given, it reads once, few, many or a size class.

length: 18
size: large
J: TRDJ3
D: TRDD3
V: TRDV2
DNA: TGTGCCTGTGACAGCTGGGGGAACGACCCCTGGGACACCCGACAGATGTTTTTC
CDR3: CACDSWGNDPWDTRQMFF

length: 19
size: large
J: TRDJ1
D: TRDD3
V: TRDV2
DNA: TGTGCCTGTGACACCGTGATACTGGGGGATAAAAGGGATACCGATAAACTCATCTTT
CDR3: CACDTVILGDKRDTDKLIF

length: 24
size: medium-sized
J: TRDJ1
D: NA
V: TRDV1
DNA: TGTGCTCTTGGGGAACTCCAATCTTCCAACGGCGCCTGGGGTGTAAAGTACGGGACCGATAAACTCATCTTT
CDR3: CALGELQSSNGAWGVKYGTDKLIF

length: 17
size: medium-sized
J: TRDJ1
D: NA
V: TRDV2
DNA: NA
CDR3: CACDTVGGGSNTDKLIF

length: 20
size: medium-sized
J: TRDJ2
D: TRDD3
V: TRDV1
DNA: TGTGCTCTTGGGGATACCCGGCCCTCCTACCCTTACTGGGGGTCAGCACAACTCTTCTTT
CDR3: CALGDTRPSYPYWGSAQLFF

length: 23
size: medium-sized
J: TRDJ1
D: TRDD3
V: TRDV1
DNA: TGTGCTCTTGGGGAACTATGGCCTTCCTCCGTACTGGGGGATCCGGTTAACACCGATAAACTCATCTTT
CDR3: CALGELWPSSVLGDPVNTDKLIF

length: 19
size: large
J: TRDJ1
D: NA
V: TRDV2
DNA: TGTGCCTGTGACACCGTGTCTACGTTGGGGGGGCTGTACACCGATAAACTCATCTTT
CDR3: CACDTVSTLGGLYTDKLIF

length: 23
size: NA
J: TRDJ1
D: TRDD2
V: TRDV2
DNA: TGTGCCTGTGACACCGTACGGCCTCTTCCTACGTCGGGTATGCAGGAGTCCACCGATAAACTCATCTTT
CDR3: CACDTVRPLPTSGMQESTDKLIF

length: 21
size: large
J: TRDJ3
D: TRDD3
V: TRDV2
DNA: TGTGCCTGTGACACCGTACTGGGGGATACGCCTGGCTCCTGGGACACCCGACAGATGTTTTTC
CDR3: CACDTVLGDTPGSWDTRQMFF

length: 23
size: medium-sized
J: TRDJ1
D: TRDD3
V: TRDV1
DNA: TGTGCTCTTGGGGGACCCTCCTTTTCCTACGAGGGATCTGGGGGATACGCAACCGATAAACTCATCTTT
CDR3: CALGGPSFSYEGSGGYATDKLIF

length: 19
size: large
J: TRDJ1
D: NA
V: TRDV2
DNA: TGTGCCTGTGACACCGTAGGGACAAGGACGGTCCAAAACACCGATAAACTCATCTTT
CDR3: CACDTVGTRTVQNTDKLIF

length: 20
size: few
J: TRDJ1
D: NA
V: TRDV1
DNA: TGTGCTCTTGGGGAATCCCCTTTTGTGGGGACCCAGGTGGGCACCGATAAACTCATCTTT
CDR3: CALGESPFVGTQVGTDKLIF

length: 20
size: medium-sized
J: TRDJ1
D: TRDD2
V: TRDV1
DNA: TGTGCTCTTGGGGAGCAGCCTTCCTACGAAGGATACGCCTTTACCGATAAACTCATCTTT
CDR3: CALGEQPSYEGYAFTDKLIF